These T cell receptor beta chains were read from a single sample in a study of blood T cells in healthy people across ages. TCRdb ran MiXCR on the 5' RACE reads and lists one entry per CDR3 protein. The table records about 1.5 million distinct CDR3 sequences, about 42% of them present only once. The material sequenced was blood. These receptors were obtained from a young woman in good health. The CDR3 runs from the conserved cysteine through the conserved F or W. The order of the fields is CDR3 DNA, CDR3 protein, V gene, J gene, clone size, D gene. D genes are given only for firm matches. Some rows have no size entry. The others give once, few or many, or a class for an expanded clone.

CDR3nt: TGTGCCAGCAGAGGGGACAGGGGGCAAAACTATGGCTACACCTTC; CDR3aa: CASRGDRGQNYGYTF; v_gene: TRBV6-5; j_gene: TRBJ1-2; abundance: NA; d_gene: TRBD1
CDR3nt: TGTGCCAGCAAAGGACAGGGGTTCAGCAATCAGCCCCAGCATTTT; CDR3aa: CASKGQGFSNQPQHF; v_gene: TRBV6-1; j_gene: TRBJ1-5; abundance: NA; d_gene: TRBD1
CDR3nt: TGTGCCAGCAGTCCTACAGGGAACTACAATCAGCCCCAGCATTTT; CDR3aa: CASSPTGNYNQPQHF; v_gene: TRBV7-2; j_gene: TRBJ1-5; abundance: NA; d_gene: NA
CDR3nt: TGCAGTGCCGCACTAGCGGGGGGGTATGATGAGCAGTTCTTC; CDR3aa: CSAALAGGYDEQFF; v_gene: TRBV20-1; j_gene: TRBJ2-1; abundance: NA; d_gene: TRBD2
CDR3nt: TGTGCCAGCAGTTACAACGGGGTTAACTATGGCTACACCTTC; CDR3aa: CASSYNGVNYGYTF; v_gene: TRBV6-6; j_gene: TRBJ1-2; abundance: few; d_gene: NA
CDR3nt: TGCGCCAGCAGCCAGGTCCGAACAGGCTACGAGCAGTACTTC; CDR3aa: CASSQVRTGYEQYF; v_gene: TRBV4-3; j_gene: TRBJ2-7; abundance: NA; d_gene: NA
CDR3nt: TGCGCCAGCAGCCTTCAAGGGGGTAATAATTCACCCCTCCACTTT; CDR3aa: CASSLQGGNNSPLHF; v_gene: TRBV4-3; j_gene: TRBJ1-6; abundance: few; d_gene: NA
CDR3nt: TGTGCCAGCAGCTCCATCTCCTACATAGATACGCAGTATTTT; CDR3aa: CASSSISYIDTQYF; v_gene: TRBV7-9; j_gene: TRBJ2-3; abundance: NA; d_gene: NA
CDR3nt: TGCGCCAGCAGCCAACGGCGGGGGGGCGGTAGCACAGATACGCAGTATTTT; CDR3aa: CASSQRRGGGSTDTQYF; v_gene: TRBV4-1; j_gene: TRBJ2-3; abundance: few; d_gene: TRBD2
CDR3nt: TGCAGTGCTAGCGGACTAGCGGGTTTTGGACAGTTCTTC; CDR3aa: CSASGLAGFGQFF; v_gene: TRBV20-1; j_gene: TRBJ2-1; abundance: NA; d_gene: TRBD2
CDR3nt: TGTGCCAGCAGCGTCCGGGGGCGCGGGACAGATACGCAGTATTTT; CDR3aa: CASSVRGRGTDTQYF; v_gene: TRBV9; j_gene: TRBJ2-3; abundance: NA; d_gene: NA
CDR3nt: TGTGCCAGTACCGCGGGAGGATTAAACAATGAGCAGTTCTTC; CDR3aa: CASTAGGLNNEQFF; v_gene: TRBV19; j_gene: TRBJ2-1; abundance: few; d_gene: TRBD2
CDR3nt: TGTGCCAGCAGTTTGGAGTGGACAGGGGCCCACGAGCAGTACTTC; CDR3aa: CASSLEWTGAHEQYF; v_gene: TRBV12-3/TRBV12-4; j_gene: TRBJ2-7; abundance: NA; d_gene: TRBD1
CDR3nt: TGTGCCAGCAGCGCCCAGGGGACCCAAGAGACCCAGTACTTC; CDR3aa: CASSAQGTQETQYF; v_gene: TRBV6-2/TRBV6-3; j_gene: TRBJ2-5; abundance: NA; d_gene: NA
CDR3nt: TGTGCCAGCAGTTACAGTGGGGGGGCGATAGATACGCAGTATTTT; CDR3aa: CASSYSGGAIDTQYF; v_gene: TRBV6-5; j_gene: TRBJ2-3; abundance: NA; d_gene: NA
CDR3nt: TGCAGCGTGTCCTGGGGGCTGGGGTCTCAGCCCCAGCATTTT; CDR3aa: CSVSWGLGSQPQHF; v_gene: TRBV29-1; j_gene: TRBJ1-5; abundance: few; d_gene: NA
CDR3nt: TGTGCCAGCAGCTTGGTTGCGGTCGGTTCCACCTACGAGCAGTACTTC; CDR3aa: CASSLVAVGSTYEQYF; v_gene: TRBV5-5; j_gene: TRBJ2-7; abundance: NA; d_gene: NA
CDR3nt: TGCAGTGCTACTCCGGGACCCACGCACGAGCAGTACTTC; CDR3aa: CSATPGPTHEQYF; v_gene: TRBV20-1; j_gene: TRBJ2-7; abundance: few; d_gene: NA
CDR3nt: TGTGCCAGCAGCTCAATTCAATTAGCGGGACAAGGAGGGCGTACCTACGAGCAGTACTTC; CDR3aa: CASSSIQLAGQGGRTYEQYF; v_gene: TRBV4-2; j_gene: TRBJ2-7; abundance: NA; d_gene: TRBD2
CDR3nt: TGTGCCAGCAGCTGGACGTGGGGAGATACGCAGTATTTT; CDR3aa: CASSWTWGDTQYF; v_gene: TRBV7-2; j_gene: TRBJ2-3; abundance: NA; d_gene: NA
CDR3nt: TGCAGTGCTAGAGATCCGACAGGGGGGGACAATGAGCAGTTCTTC; CDR3aa: CSARDPTGGDNEQFF; v_gene: TRBV20-1; j_gene: TRBJ2-1; abundance: NA; d_gene: TRBD1
CDR3nt: TGTGCCAGCAGCTTAGAAATTCCCTCGGATGGCTACACCTTC; CDR3aa: CASSLEIPSDGYTF; v_gene: TRBV7-9; j_gene: TRBJ1-2; abundance: once; d_gene: NA
CDR3nt: TGTGCCAGCAGTGTACAGAGCCGTTCCTATGGCTACACCTTC; CDR3aa: CASSVQSRSYGYTF; v_gene: TRBV2; j_gene: TRBJ1-2; abundance: NA; d_gene: NA
CDR3nt: TGTGCCTGGAGTGTAAACAGATTCTATGGCTACACCTTC; CDR3aa: CAWSVNRFYGYTF; v_gene: TRBV30; j_gene: TRBJ1-2; abundance: NA; d_gene: NA
CDR3nt: TGCAGTGCTAACCGCGTGGGGGATCAGCCCCAGCATTTT; CDR3aa: CSANRVGDQPQHF; v_gene: TRBV20-1; j_gene: TRBJ1-5; abundance: NA; d_gene: NA
CDR3nt: TGTGCCAGCAGTTACAGCGAGTACGAGCAGTACTTC; CDR3aa: CASSYSEYEQYF; v_gene: TRBV6-2/TRBV6-3; j_gene: TRBJ2-7; abundance: many; d_gene: NA
CDR3nt: TGTGCCAGCATCTTGGGGGGTGCGAGCTCCTACAATGAGCAGTACTTC; CDR3aa: CASILGGASSYNEQYF; v_gene: TRBV7-2; j_gene: TRBJ2-7; abundance: NA; d_gene: NA
CDR3nt: TGTGCCAGCATACTAGCGGGAGTTCGTACAGATACGCAGTATTTT; CDR3aa: CASILAGVRTDTQYF; v_gene: TRBV7-2; j_gene: TRBJ2-3; abundance: NA; d_gene: TRBD2
CDR3nt: TGTGCCGGCAGTTTGAGGAGGGGGAACACTGAAGCTTTCTTT; CDR3aa: CAGSLRRGNTEAFF; v_gene: TRBV6-2/TRBV6-3; j_gene: TRBJ1-1; abundance: NA; d_gene: NA
CDR3nt: TGTGTCAGCAGTTTAAGGGGGGGGATAGATACGCAGTATTTT; CDR3aa: CVSSLRGGIDTQYF; v_gene: TRBV27; j_gene: TRBJ2-3; abundance: NA; d_gene: NA
CDR3nt: TGTGCCAGCAGCCGGACTAGCGGGGGGTTGGAGCAGTACTTC; CDR3aa: CASSRTSGGLEQYF; v_gene: TRBV4-2; j_gene: TRBJ2-7; abundance: few; d_gene: TRBD2
CDR3nt: TGTGCCAGCAGCTTAGGATCAGGTCTAGCGGTGGGCGAGCAGTACTTC; CDR3aa: CASSLGSGLAVGEQYF; v_gene: TRBV7-9; j_gene: TRBJ2-7; abundance: once; d_gene: TRBD2
CDR3nt: TGCAGCGTGTGTTTGGAGAGGGTGAGCACCGGGGAGCTGTTTTTT; CDR3aa: CSVCLERVSTGELFF; v_gene: TRBV29-1; j_gene: TRBJ2-2; abundance: NA; d_gene: NA
CDR3nt: TGTGCCAGCAGCGTAATCAGGACAGATACGCAGTATTTT; CDR3aa: CASSVIRTDTQYF; v_gene: TRBV7-9; j_gene: TRBJ2-3; abundance: NA; d_gene: NA
CDR3nt: TGTGCCAGCAGCGGACTAGTGGGGGGGGCAGATACGCAGTATTTT; CDR3aa: CASSGLVGGADTQYF; v_gene: TRBV6-5; j_gene: TRBJ2-3; abundance: few; d_gene: TRBD2
CDR3nt: TGTGCCAGCAGCTTAGTATTAAGTCCCGGGACTGCCGAAATCTTTCCCGGGTCTCAAGAGACCCAGTACTTC; CDR3aa: CASSLVLSPGTAEIFPGSQETQYF; v_gene: TRBV11-1; j_gene: TRBJ2-5; abundance: NA; d_gene: NA
CDR3nt: TGTGCCAGCAAGGTCGGGGCTGGTGAGCAGTTCTTC; CDR3aa: CASKVGAGEQFF; v_gene: TRBV2; j_gene: TRBJ2-1; abundance: once; d_gene: NA
CDR3nt: TGTGCCAGCAGCCAGGACAGCCCGGCGGTCTATGGCTACACCTTC; CDR3aa: CASSQDSPAVYGYTF; v_gene: TRBV11-2; j_gene: TRBJ1-2; abundance: few; d_gene: NA
CDR3nt: TGTGCCTGGAGTGATGACCACAATCAGCCCCAGCATTTT; CDR3aa: CAWSDDHNQPQHF; v_gene: TRBV30; j_gene: TRBJ1-5; abundance: few; d_gene: NA
CDR3nt: TGTGCCTGGGCGGCGGCCTTCTACAATGAGCAGTTCTTC; CDR3aa: CAWAAAFYNEQFF; v_gene: TRBV30; j_gene: TRBJ2-1; abundance: NA; d_gene: NA
CDR3nt: TGTGCCAGCAGCCCTAAGGCGTATTATTCCTACGAGCAGTACTTC; CDR3aa: CASSPKAYYSYEQYF; v_gene: TRBV9; j_gene: TRBJ2-7; abundance: few; d_gene: NA
CDR3nt: TGCAGTGCTAGAGTTATCCGGGCTAGCGGGAATGAGCAGTTCTTC; CDR3aa: CSARVIRASGNEQFF; v_gene: TRBV20-1; j_gene: TRBJ2-1; abundance: NA; d_gene: TRBD2
CDR3nt: TGTGCCAGCAGTGTTGGCGGGGGTATAGATACGCAGTATTTT; CDR3aa: CASSVGGGIDTQYF; v_gene: TRBV2; j_gene: TRBJ2-3; abundance: NA; d_gene: TRBD2